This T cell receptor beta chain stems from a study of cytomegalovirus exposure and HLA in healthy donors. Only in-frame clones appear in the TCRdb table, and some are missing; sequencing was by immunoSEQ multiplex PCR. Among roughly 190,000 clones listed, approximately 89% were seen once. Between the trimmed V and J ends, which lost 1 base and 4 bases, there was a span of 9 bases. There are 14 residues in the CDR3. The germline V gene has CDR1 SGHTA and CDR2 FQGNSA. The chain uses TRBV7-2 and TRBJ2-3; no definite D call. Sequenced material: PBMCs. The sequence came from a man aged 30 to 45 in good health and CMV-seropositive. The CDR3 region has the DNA TGTGCCAGCAGCTTAGTCCGGAGCGCAGATACGCAGTATTTT. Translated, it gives CASSLVRSADTQYF.